Listed here are 4 T cell receptor beta chains from one sample, sequenced in a study of cytomegalovirus exposure and HLA in healthy donors. PCR amplification relied on 60 Vbeta primers (plus 13 Jbeta primers). Produced via immunoSEQ multiplex PCR; TCRdb's table is partial and in-frame only. Of about 130,000 clones in the sample, 75% to 85% were seen once. The sample consisted of PBMCs. Every receptor here comes from a man aged 35-49 years in good health and CMV-seronegative.

The chain joins TRBV5-4 to TRBJ2-2; D unresolved. Trimming took 4 bases from V and 3 from J, leaving 10 bases between them. This CDR3 contains 14 residues. Germline lookup yields CDR1 SGHNT and CDR2 YYREEE (reference sequence). CDR3 in DNA: TGTGCCAGCAGCCCCGCCTCGGACACCGGGGAGCTGTTTTTT. It encodes CASSPASDTGELFF.

The J gene is TRBJ1-4, the V gene TRBV28; 7 bases agree with TRBD1. This CDR3 is 14 amino acids long. Looked up from germline, CDR1 is MDHEN and CDR2 is SYDVKM. V dropped 4 bases and J dropped 16; count of bases not matched to a gene: 15. CDR3 nucleotide sequence: TGTGCCAGCAGTTCTCGCCGTGGGTTGGGACAGAGGTTTTTT. Translation gives CASSSRRGLGQRFF.

This rearrangement joins TRBV5-4 to TRBJ1-4; 8 nucleotides agree with TRBD1. The CDR3 is 17 residues long. Trimming at V came to 0 bases and at J to 8 bases, leaving 12 bases not matched to a gene. Germline values: CDR1 SGHNT, CDR2 YYREEE (reference sequence). DNA of the CDR3: TGTGCCAGCAGCTTGGCAGGATCGACAGGGGTCGGCGAAAAACTGTTTTTT. Its protein product is CASSLAGSTGVGEKLFF. Combining the CDR3 with reference TRBV5-4 and TRBJ1-4 gives the whole variable domain ETGVTQSPTHLIKTRGQQVTLRCSSQSGHNTVSWYQQALGQGPQFIFQYYREEENGRGNFPPRFSGLQFPNYSSELNVNALELDDSALYLCASSLAGSTGVGEKLFFGSGTQLSVL.

For this clone: The junction differs from germline at one of its ends, possibly a read error. The chain recombines TRBV7-7 with TRBJ2-5; weak D call: TRBD2 (6 bases). This CDR3 contains 13 residues. Germline assignment: CDR1 SSHAT and CDR2 FNYEAQ (reference sequence). This chain's CDR3 is CASSRGTQETQYF. CDR3 sequence (DNA): TGTGCTAGCAGCCGGGGGACCCAAGAGACCCAGTACTTC. Full variable domain (rest looked up from reference TRBV7-7 and TRBJ2-5): GAGVSQSPRYKVTKRGQDVTLRCDPISSHATLYWYQQALGQGPEFLTYFNYEAQPDKSGLPSDRFSAERPEGSISTLTIQRTEQRDSAMYRCASSRGTQETQYFGPGTRLLVL.